This record looks at one T cell receptor beta chain sequence and its context. What it recognizes is unknown. Each TCR library consumed about 3,700 ng of total RNA. UMIs with a 6-nucleotide sample barcode were added by template switching. TCRdb re-called the 5' RACE reads; every CDR3 protein appears as one record, without DNA. This table lists some 440,000 distinct CDR3 sequences. This specimen belongs to a study of monozygotic twins with inflammatory bowel disease. Findings and caveats of the study: Lower sharing of clonotypes with other individuals was seen in IBD patients than in healthy twins. This was most marked in patients showing signs of disease activity. The study supported no single strong signal or clonotype linked to IBD.

CDR1 DFQATT and CDR2 SNEGSKA come from the germline V gene (reference sequence). The CDR3 contains 14 residues. Source material: blood. The chain employs TRBV20-1 and TRBJ2-7. This clonotype was obtained from a human donor with ulcerative colitis or Crohn's disease, or a healthy co-twin of an affected twin (not recorded which). CDR3 residues: CSARNLRDSYEQYF.